This TCR beta chain was identified during a study of CD8 T cells in Susac syndrome. RNA, at roughly 0.45 to 1 ug, was reverse transcribed with random hexamers. TCRdb used MiXCR to reprocess the immunoSEQ multiplex PCR reads, holding one entry per CDR3 protein. Of some 300,000 distinct CDR3 sequences in the sample, approximately 85% were seen once. The patients who served as multiple sclerosis controls were treatment-naive and had stable or active relapsing-remitting disease that fulfilled the revised McDonald criteria. There are 15 residues in the CDR3. Germline CDR1 reads MDHEN; CDR2 reads SYDVKM. The V and J ends lost 3 bases and 4 bases, in that order; junction bases with no gene match: 3.

Sample: CD8+ T cells from PBMCs. The TCR was taken from a human donor with multiple sclerosis. This sequence joins TRBV28 and TRBJ2-1; 10 nucleotides line up with TRBD1. The CDR3 loop reads CASSLDRGGYNEQFF. Here the CDR3 DNA reads TGTGCCAGCAGTTTGGACAGGGGGGGATACAATGAGCAGTTCTTC.